This T cell receptor (beta chain) was identified in a study of patients and donors after allogeneic stem cell transplantation. V lost 4 bases to trimming and J lost 4 bases, with 4 bases between them. The CDR3 is 12 residues long. This clonotype has a handful of counts. Via MiXCR, TCRdb re-called the RT-PCR reads, giving one row per CDR3 protein. Of about 400,000 distinct CDR3 sequences listed, 15% to 20% are singletons. The specimen was blood, either unsorted or a sorted T cell fraction (not recorded which). The chain has TRBV12-3 or TRBV12-4 and TRBJ2-2; D is unresolved. This TCR came from a human donor who was either an allogeneic HSCT recipient or a stem cell or donor lymphocyte infusion donor (not recorded which). It is not recorded whose cells these are; they may come from a transplant donor. The chain's CDR3 is CASSSSTGELFF. CDR3 in DNA: TGTGCCAGCAGTTCTAGCACCGGGGAGCTGTTTTTT.